The clone carrying this T cell receptor (beta chain) appeared many times. Antigen: not known. TCRdb re-called the 5' RACE reads with MiXCR, one entry per CDR3 protein. The top ten hold more than 13% of the sample, which has approximately 48,000 distinct CDR3 sequences, 3% seen once. This entry is derived from a study of neurological immune-mediated disorders. Whole-study context: Secondary progressive cases numbered 3 among the roughly 34 multiple sclerosis patients, while the other 31 were relapsing-remitting. Study findings and constraints: There was no association between the multiple sclerosis repertoire cluster and any clinical or MRI feature.

V trimming: 5 bases; J trimming: 3 bases; junction bases outside the gene matches: 7. Per germline, CDR1 MNHEY and CDR2 SMNVEV (reference sequence). The CDR3 is 17 residues long. The chain carries TRBV27 and TRBJ2-3; 14 bases are shared with TRBD2. The TCR comes from a woman aged 45 to 65 with multiple sclerosis. Input material: PBMCs. The CDR3 loop reads CASSLTSGGAITDTQYF. The DNA for the CDR3 is TGTGCCAGCAGTCTGACTAGCGGGGGGGCAATTACAGATACGCAGTATTTT.